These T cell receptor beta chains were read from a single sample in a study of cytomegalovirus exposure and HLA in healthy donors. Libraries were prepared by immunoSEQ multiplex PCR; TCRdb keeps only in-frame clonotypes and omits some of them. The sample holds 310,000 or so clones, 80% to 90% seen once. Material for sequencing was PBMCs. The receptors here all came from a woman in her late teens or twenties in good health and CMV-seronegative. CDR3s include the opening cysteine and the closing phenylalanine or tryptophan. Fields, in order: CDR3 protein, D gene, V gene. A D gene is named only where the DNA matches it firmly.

CDR3 protein: CASSPPGYGYTF
D gene: NA
V gene: TRBV18

CDR3 protein: CASSQSRVAAGSPGELFF
D gene: TRBD2
V gene: TRBV23-1

CDR3 protein: CASSQEGYSNQPQHF
D gene: NA
V gene: TRBV4-1

CDR3 protein: CASSVEGGETQYF
D gene: NA
V gene: TRBV9

CDR3 protein: CASSQTSGGGADTQYF
D gene: TRBD2
V gene: TRBV7-9

CDR3 protein: CASSGLRANEQFF
D gene: NA
V gene: TRBV6-1

CDR3 protein: CAISGQQSSYEQYF
D gene: NA
V gene: TRBV10-3

CDR3 protein: CASRPGQGFTEAFF
D gene: TRBD1
V gene: TRBV7-8

CDR3 protein: CAWGRGSDQPQHF
D gene: NA
V gene: TRBV30

CDR3 protein: CASSLSGRGYEQYF
D gene: NA
V gene: TRBV12-1

CDR3 protein: CASSWIGQGANEKLFF
D gene: TRBD1
V gene: TRBV6-5

CDR3 protein: CASSLIYGRTEAFF
D gene: NA
V gene: TRBV27

CDR3 protein: CASSLGLAVSYNEQFF
D gene: TRBD2
V gene: TRBV5-8

CDR3 protein: CASSAYEGSITDTQYF
D gene: NA
V gene: TRBV9

CDR3 protein: CASSPNEVRNSPLHF
D gene: NA
V gene: TRBV18

CDR3 protein: CASSLQGGPEAFF
D gene: NA
V gene: TRBV7-6

CDR3 protein: CASSARGGLSDEQYF
D gene: TRBD2
V gene: TRBV7-8